The rows below give T cell receptor beta chains drawn from one sample of a study of cytomegalovirus exposure and HLA in healthy donors. Here immunoSEQ multiplex PCR was the method, and the copy in TCRdb shows in-frame clones only, minus some. Among 150,000 to 200,000 clones listed, roughly three quarters were seen once. Specimen: PBMCs. The receptors come from a woman between 50 and 59 years old in good health and CMV-seronegative. Each CDR3 is given without its conserved first and last residue. Each record gives: J gene, V gene, CDR3 protein.

J: TRBJ2-5
V: TRBV4-1
CDR3: ASSQVAPKAGETQY

J: TRBJ1-2
V: TRBV29-1
CDR3: SFTGQGNYGYT

J: TRBJ2-7
V: TRBV27
CDR3: ASSLNDRNYEQY

J: TRBJ1-5
V: TRBV19
CDR3: ASTGEYSNQPQH

J: TRBJ1-1
V: TRBV27
CDR3: ASSSDRENTEAF

J: TRBJ2-7
V: TRBV4-3
CDR3: ASSQDVGLMAGQY

J: TRBJ1-4
V: TRBV9
CDR3: ASSVEGTVNRGEKLF

J: TRBJ1-1
V: TRBV7-6
CDR3: ASRGVDAEAF

J: TRBJ2-7
V: TRBV5-5
CDR3: ASSLELGGAVGEQY

J: TRBJ1-2
V: TRBV4-1
CDR3: ASSQTQGVNYGYT

J: TRBJ2-2
V: TRBV6-5
CDR3: ASSYSSDTGELF

J: TRBJ2-3
V: TRBV6-6
CDR3: ASRPSGGPTDTQY

J: TRBJ2-7
V: TRBV11-2
CDR3: ASSLKGQGSYEQY

J: TRBJ2-7
V: TRBV9
CDR3: ASSVDGSGSPYEQY

J: TRBJ2-1
V: TRBV18
CDR3: ASLTAPPDRDRRI

J: TRBJ1-5
V: TRBV7-8
CDR3: ASSLRQGGQPQH

J: TRBJ2-7
V: TRBV7-2
CDR3: ASSTQGYEQY

J: TRBJ2-5
V: TRBV5-4
CDR3: ASSWGGTQETQY

J: TRBJ2-2
V: TRBV9
CDR3: ASSVVQTGELF

J: TRBJ2-7
V: TRBV5-6
CDR3: ASSPEGDRRSSSYEQY

J: TRBJ2-7
V: TRBV6-1
CDR3: ASSPGQGRGEQY

J: TRBJ2-7
V: TRBV4-1
CDR3: ASSQASGQAYEQY

J: TRBJ1-2
V: TRBV19
CDR3: ASSPDDGNYGYT

J: TRBJ1-6
V: TRBV5-1
CDR3: ASSLGESSYNSPLH

J: TRBJ1-2
V: TRBV10-3
CDR3: AISLDNINYGYT

J: TRBJ2-6
V: TRBV2
CDR3: ASSETSGLGSGANVLT

J: TRBJ2-1
V: TRBV11-3
CDR3: ASSRGAQVGEQF

J: TRBJ2-1
V: TRBV29-1
CDR3: SVALGLDGEQF

J: TRBJ2-5
V: TRBV4-2
CDR3: ASSQDGRAETQY

J: TRBJ1-5
V: TRBV6-1
CDR3: ASSEGGNDQPQH

J: TRBJ1-1
V: TRBV18
CDR3: ASSPRRGQKNTEAF